These T cell receptor beta chains were read from a single sample in a study of CD8 T cells in ankylosing spondylitis. Via MiXCR, TCRdb re-called the 5' RACE reads, giving one row per CDR3 protein. The profile shows about 150,000 distinct CDR3 sequences, 44% of them singletons. The sample was synovial fluid, either unsorted or a sorted T cell fraction (not recorded which). The receptors were gathered from a male donor with ankylosing spondylitis. CDR3s include the opening cysteine and the closing phenylalanine or tryptophan. The order of the fields is clone size, D gene, V gene, J gene, CDR3 protein, CDR3 DNA. D genes are given only for firm matches. A clone size is listed for some rows: how often the clone was seen (once, few, many), or a class if it is expanded.

few	-	TRBV28	TRBJ2-3	CASSLLVKAEPYTDTQYF	TGTGCCAGCAGTTTATTGGTGAAAGCGGAGCCCTACACAGATACGCAGTATTTT
-	-	TRBV10-3	TRBJ2-2	CAISESWWNTGELFF	TGTGCCATCAGTGAGTCGTGGTGGAACACCGGGGAGCTGTTTTTT
few	-	TRBV6-5	TRBJ2-1	CASSYSRGSGSWNEQFF	TGTGCCAGCAGTTACTCGAGGGGGTCAGGGTCATGGAATGAGCAGTTCTTC
-	-	TRBV4-1	TRBJ1-1	CASSRKGAVMNTEAFF	TGCGCCAGCAGCCGAAAAGGGGCGGTCATGAACACTGAAGCTTTCTTT
-	TRBD2	TRBV20-1	TRBJ2-3	CRSGRIAGVDTQYF	TGCAGATCGGGGCGAATAGCGGGGGTAGATACGCAGTATTTT
once	-	TRBV4-1	TRBJ1-2	CASSLGAGIVIYGYTF	TGCGCCAGCAGTCTAGGGGCAGGGATAGTAATCTATGGCTACACCTTC
-	TRBD2	TRBV6-5	TRBJ2-2	CASSYLASGGTGELFF	TGTGCCAGCAGTTACCTGGCTTCGGGGGGCACCGGGGAGCTGTTTTTT
-	-	TRBV12-3/TRBV12-4	TRBJ1-5	CASSLASTLGQPQHF	TGTGCCAGCAGTTTAGCCTCCACGTTAGGTCAGCCCCAGCATTTT
-	-	TRBV7-2	TRBJ2-2	CASSLFGQPNTGELFF	TGTGCCAGCAGCTTATTTGGGCAGCCGAACACCGGGGAGCTGTTTTTT
-	-	TRBV19	TRBJ2-5	CASSIAETTYQETQYF	TGTGCCAGTAGTATAGCGGAGACTACGTACCAAGAGACCCAGTACTTC
-	-	TRBV12-3/TRBV12-4	TRBJ1-5	CASSSTPPRGHGEPQHF	TGTGCCAGCAGTTCCACCCCCCCCAGGGGACACGGGGAGCCCCAGCATTTT
few	TRBD1	TRBV4-1	TRBJ2-3	CASRENPGQFDPTDTQYF	TGCGCCAGCAGAGAGAACCCGGGACAGTTTGACCCCACAGATACGCAGTATTTT
-	-	TRBV4-2	TRBJ2-2	CASSPWGRTGELFF	TGTGCCAGCAGCCCCTGGGGGAGGACCGGGGAGCTGTTTTTT
-	-	TRBV28	TRBJ1-5	CASNPQDRYSNQPQHF	TGTGCCAGCAATCCTCAAGACAGGTATAGCAATCAGCCCCAGCATTTT
-	-	TRBV19	TRBJ2-1	CASSMWGPYNEQFF	TGTGCCAGTAGTATGTGGGGGCCCTACAATGAGCAGTTCTTC
-	TRBD2	TRBV10-1	TRBJ2-3	CASSEWGLAGSTDTQYF	TGCGCCAGCAGTGAGTGGGGACTAGCGGGGAGTACAGATACGCAGTATTTT
few	-	TRBV12-3/TRBV12-4	TRBJ1-1	CASSPIQGEAFF	TGTGCCAGCAGTCCCATTCAGGGAGAAGCTTTCTTT
-	TRBD1	TRBV7-9	TRBJ2-5	CASSSRDRGLFRETQYF	TGTGCCAGCAGCTCCCGGGACAGGGGGCTTTTCAGAGAGACCCAGTACTTC
-	TRBD1	TRBV12-3/TRBV12-4	TRBJ1-2	CASSFYVDRGQNYGYTF	TGTGCCAGCAGTTTTTATGTCGACAGGGGGCAAAACTATGGCTACACCTTC
many	-	TRBV4-1	TRBJ2-1	CASSLNSYNEQFF	TGCGCCAGCAGCCTAAACAGCTACAATGAGCAGTTCTTC
few	TRBD2	TRBV20-1	TRBJ2-7	CSARDRSSGRYEQYF	TGCAGTGCTAGAGATCGGTCTAGCGGGAGGTACGAGCAGTACTTC
-	-	TRBV28	TRBJ1-1	CASSLWNNKEAFF	TGTGCCAGCAGTTTATGGAATAACAAAGAAGCTTTCTTT
many	TRBD2	TRBV28	TRBJ2-5	CASRPTSGGGAETQYF	TGTGCCAGCAGACCGACTAGCGGGGGGGGCGCGGAGACCCAGTACTTC
-	-	TRBV29-1	TRBJ2-2	CSVETSNTGELFF	TGCAGCGTTGAGACATCGAACACCGGGGAGCTGTTTTTT
-	TRBD1	TRBV5-4	TRBJ2-2	CASSLPPGTDTGELFF	TGTGCCAGCAGCTTGCCCCCCGGGACAGACACCGGGGAGCTGTTTTTT
few	-	TRBV2	TRBJ2-1	CASSGGLSYNEQFF	TGTGCCAGCAGTGGAGGCTTGTCCTACAATGAGCAGTTCTTC
few	-	TRBV28	TRBJ2-2	CASSLFAGELFF	TGTGCCAGCAGTTTATTCGCCGGGGAGCTGTTTTTT
-	-	TRBV13	TRBJ2-1	CASSPTFRGNEQFF	TGTGCCAGCAGCCCGACCTTTCGGGGCAATGAGCAGTTCTTC
many	TRBD2	TRBV6-4	TRBJ2-4	CASRRLAGGKNIQYF	TGTGCCAGCAGACGACTAGCGGGAGGCAAAAACATTCAGTACTTC
-	TRBD1	TRBV10-3	TRBJ2-7	CAISDPGTDFYEQYF	TGTGCCATCAGTGATCCCGGGACAGACTTCTACGAGCAGTACTTC
once	-	TRBV9	TRBJ2-1	CASSVASAALSYNEQFF	TGTGCCAGCAGCGTAGCTTCGGCGGCGCTTTCCTACAATGAGCAGTTCTTC
few	-	TRBV4-1	TRBJ2-4	CASSHSHPYGAAKNIQYF	TGCGCCAGCAGCCATTCTCACCCATACGGAGCAGCCAAAAACATTCAGTACTTC
-	TRBD2	TRBV4-2	TRBJ2-7	CASSSLAGTGFDEQYF	TGTGCCAGCAGCTCTCTAGCGGGTACCGGATTCGACGAGCAGTACTTC
-	-	TRBV18	TRBJ1-1	CASSPLRNTEAFF	TGTGCCAGCAGCCCCCTCAGGAACACTGAAGCTTTCTTT
-	-	TRBV5-8	TRBJ1-5	CASSLVGSFNQPQHF	TGTGCCAGCAGCTTGGTTGGCAGTTTTAATCAGCCCCAGCATTTT
few	-	TRBV7-8	TRBJ2-7	CASSLEPPTSSYEQYF	TGTGCCAGCAGCTTAGAGCCCCCCACTAGTTCCTACGAGCAGTACTTC
few	TRBD2	TRBV7-9	TRBJ2-7	CASSLREEGWSNEQYF	TGTGCCAGCAGCCTCCGGGAGGAGGGGTGGTCTAATGAGCAGTACTTC
-	-	TRBV6-5	TRBJ2-7	CASSYVPDGRYEQYF	TGTGCCAGCAGTTATGTGCCAGACGGCCGATACGAGCAGTACTTC
-	-	TRBV27	TRBJ1-2	CASRAGTGYTF	TGTGCCAGCAGGGCAGGGACTGGCTACACCTTC
-	-	TRBV7-9	TRBJ2-7	CASSLPGFGRNSYEQYF	TGTGCCAGCAGCTTACCCGGGTTCGGCCGCAACTCCTACGAGCAGTACTTC
few	TRBD2	TRBV27	TRBJ2-3	CASSSIGLADTQYF	TGTGCCAGCAGTTCAATCGGACTAGCAGATACGCAGTATTTT
few	-	TRBV4-3	TRBJ2-2	CASSQDFASNTGELFF	TGCGCCAGCAGCCAAGATTTTGCCTCTAACACCGGGGAGCTGTTTTTT
-	TRBD1	TRBV28	TRBJ2-6	CASSFDRVVLSGANVLTF	TGTGCCAGCAGTTTCGACAGGGTAGTACTTTCTGGGGCCAACGTCCTGACTTTC